The next 27 T cell receptor beta chains were all read from a single sample in a study of regulatory T cells in long-lasting Graves disease. Arm-PCR of CDR3 regions with iRepertoire HTBI primers generated TCR beta libraries. TCRdb recomputed calls from the multiplex PCR reads with MiXCR, one row per CDR3 protein. The data show fewer than 550,000 distinct CDR3 sequences, with 15% to 20% seen just once and around 25% held by the top ten. Time point: newly diagnosed GD, antithyroid drugs for less than 3 months. TCR sequences were obtained from RNA taken from PBMCs. These records were also assigned to another study, of T cells in Graves' hyperthyroidism and ophthalmopathy.

This specimen consisted of peripheral blood mononuclear cells (PBMCs), obtained at new diagnosis, from a patient treated with antithyroid drugs. The receptors derive from a middle-aged woman with Graves disease.

In the case of this clonotype: This could be a read error, since a much larger clone is one nucleotide away. The CDR3 protein is CASSRKRSFYGYTF. Written as DNA, the CDR3 is TGTGCCAGCAGCAGAAAACGGTCTTTCTATGGCTACACCTTC. The chain is built from TRBV7-8 and TRBJ1-2; D ambiguous. CDR3 size: 14 residues. Germline V gives CDR1 SGHVS, CDR2 FQNEAQ. Between the trimmed V and J ends, which lost 5 bases and 4 bases, there was a span of 14 bases.

The genes are TRBV7-2 and TRBJ1-3, with 7 positions matching TRBD1. Germline lookup yields CDR1 SGHTA and CDR2 FQGNSA. V gave up 0 bases and J gave up 2 bases; unmatched junction bases: 4. There are 16 residues in the CDR3. CDR3 amino acids: CASSLAGRGTGNTIYF. The CDR3 DNA reads as TGTGCCAGCAGCTTAGCGGGCAGGGGGACTGGAAACACCATATATTTT.

In this sample, this clonotype turned up many times. J is TRBJ1-2 and V is TRBV12-3 or TRBV12-4; 11 bases agree with TRBD1. The CDR3 loop spans 17 amino acids. With V trimmed by 6 bases and J by 1 base, 10 bases remained unmatched. The CDR3 loop reads CASSTGQGGSYNYGYTF. The DNA of the CDR3 is TGTGCCAGCAGCACGGGACAGGGGGGGTCCTATAACTATGGCTACACCTTC.

This clonotype was found many times. The chain uses TRBV11-2 and TRBJ1-4; 8 nucleotides agree with TRBD1. The V gene's germline CDR1 is SGHAT and CDR2 FQNNGV. The CDR3 is 17 residues long. J gave up 3 bases and V 2 bases, and 8 bases lay outside the gene matches. The CDR3 coding sequence is TGTGCCAGCAGCTTAAGACGAGGCAGGGGGCCTAATGAAAAACTGTTTTTT. It translates to CASSLRRGRGPNEKLFF. The variable domain in full, with the rest retrieved from reference TRBV11-2 and TRBJ1-4, is EAGVAQSPRYKIIEKRQSVAFWCNPISGHATLYWYQQILGQGPKLLIQFQNNGVVDDSQLPKDRFSAERLKGVDSTLKIQPAKLEDSAVYLCASSLRRGRGPNEKLFFGSGTQLSVL.

This clonotype came up many times. Mismatch with germline at one junction end may stem from a read error. The rearrangement links TRBV30 to TRBJ1-1; possible D gene TRBD1, 5 bases. The V gene's germline CDR1 is GTSNPN and CDR2 SVGIG (reference sequence). The CDR3 is 10 residues long. DNA of the CDR3: TGTGCCTGGGACGGGGGGTCAGGAAACTTT. Protein sequence: CAWDGGSGNF. Full variable domain (missing parts from reference TRBV30 and TRBJ1-1): SQTIHQWPATLVQPVGSPLSLECTVEGTSNPNLYWYRQAAGRGLQLLFYSVGIGQISSEVPQNLSASRPQDRQFILSSKKLLLSDSGFYLCAWDGGSGNFGQGTRLTVV.

This clonotype has ten or more counts. The chain combines TRBV20-1 with TRBJ2-7; D gene unclear. From germline, CDR1 is DFQATT and CDR2 SNEGSKA (reference sequence). Trimming removed 5 bases at V and 3 bases at J, with 20 bases between. CDR3 length: 15 amino acids. CDR3 sequence (DNA): TGCAGTGCTCCCTTGTCGATGAACCACCTCTACGAGCAGTACTTC. Amino acids: CSAPLSMNHLYEQYF.

This clonotype was seen at least ten times. This chain connects TRBV12-3 or TRBV12-4 to TRBJ2-7, with D tentatively TRBD2 (5 bases). V shed 6 bases and J shed 5 bases, with 20 bases lying between them. The CDR3 loop spans 15 amino acids. This chain's CDR3 is CASRNGLARRNEQYF. For the CDR3, the DNA is TGTGCCAGCAGAAATGGGCTAGCTCGGCGGAACGAGCAGTACTTC.

This clonotype was detected many times. This chain uses TRBV3-1 with TRBJ2-7; D uncertain. The germline V and J ends were trimmed by 2 bases and 6 bases, with 11 bases remaining between them. CDR1 LGHDT and CDR2 YNNKEL come from the germline V gene (reference sequence). There are 13 residues in the CDR3. The CDR3 nucleotides read TGTGCCAGCAGCCAATGGGGTTTGGGCGAGCAGTACTTC. Translating it yields CASSQWGLGEQYF.

This clonotype was seen a few times. The chain couples TRBV5-5 to TRBJ2-1; weak D call: TRBD2 (5 bases). With 4 bases removed from V and 6 bases from J, the gap between germline ends came to 11 bases. Germline CDR1 and CDR2: SGHKS and YYEKEE (reference sequence). The length of the CDR3 is 13 residues. In DNA form, the CDR3 reads TGTGCCAGCAGCCCAACTGGGAGCAATGAGCAGTTCTTC. It translates to CASSPTGSNEQFF.

This clonotype has a count of ten or more. The rearrangement uses TRBV3-1 and TRBJ2-5; D is unclear. CDR3 length equals 14 residues. CDR1 and CDR2 (germline): LGHDT, YNNKEL (reference sequence). V gave up 11 bases and J gave up 5 bases, with 21 bases separating them. CDR3: CAVCDSRVLETQYF. CDR3 nucleotides: TGTGCCGTTTGCGACTCAAGGGTCCTGGAGACCCAGTACTTC.

About this clonotype itself: This likely comes from a read error, as the CDR3 has no conserved phenylalanine or tryptophan at its end. The gene calls are TRBV7-8 and TRBJ2-1; a possible D gene is TRBD2 (5 bases). This CDR3 has 14 residues. V gave up 2 bases and J gave up 7 bases, with 12 bases separating them. The germline V gene has CDR1 SGHVS and CDR2 FQNEAQ. This CDR3 is CASSLSGIGNEQFS. The CDR3, as DNA: TGTGCCAGCAGCTTATCGGGGATCGGTAATGAGCAGTTCTCC.

This clonotype occurred many times. The V and J genes are TRBV7-2 and TRBJ1-2, with D unclear. Deletions cut 2 bases from V and 8 bases from J, with 9 bases between. Looked up from germline, CDR1 is SGHTA and CDR2 is FQGNSA. The CDR3 has 12 residues. The CDR3, as DNA: TGTGCCAGCAGCTTACAACCTGGAGGCTACACCTTC. Its protein product is CASSLQPGGYTF.

Ten or more counts support this clonotype. The J gene is TRBJ2-3, the V gene TRBV2; D gene uncertain. Per germline, CDR1 SNHLY and CDR2 FYNNEI. V dropped 6 bases and J dropped 2 bases, with 9 bases sitting between them. This CDR3 has 13 amino acids. The CDR3 region is CASSYEVTDTQYF. CDR3 nucleotide sequence: TGTGCCAGCAGCTACGAAGTCACAGATACGCAGTATTTT.

This clonotype was recorded a few times. The chain joins TRBV5-1 to TRBJ1-4; no clear D gene. Trimming removed 3 bases at V and 3 bases at J, with 12 bases between. Germline CDR1 reads SGHRS; CDR2 reads YFSETQ. CDR3 length: 15 residues. For the CDR3, the DNA is TGCGCCAGCAGCTCGGTCGGGTTTGCTAATGAAAAACTGTTTTTT. Amino acid sequence: CASSSVGFANEKLFF. Variable domain in full (rest from reference TRBV5-1 and TRBJ1-4): KAGVTQTPRYLIKTRGQQVTLSCSPISGHRSVSWYQQTPGQGLQFLFEYFSETQRNKGNFPGRFSGRQFSNSRSEMNVSTLELGDSALYLCASSSVGFANEKLFFGSGTQLSVL.

This clonotype was recorded many times. Written as DNA, the CDR3 is TGTGCCAGTTCCAAATACAGGGGGCGAGACACTGAAGCTTTCTTT. Its protein is CASSKYRGRDTEAFF. This rearrangement joins TRBV19 to TRBJ1-1, with 9 nucleotides matching TRBD1. Germline values: CDR1 LNHDA, CDR2 SQIVND (reference sequence). Trimming removed 8 bases from V and 3 bases from J; junction bases left unmatched: 10. CDR3 size: 15 residues.

In this sample, this clonotype turned up many times. This rearrangement joins TRBV18 to TRBJ2-1; D possibly corresponds to TRBD2 (6 bases). The germline gives CDR1 KGHSH, CDR2 LQKENI. Trimming left V 2 bases short and J 9 bases short, with 11 bases between. This CDR3 region has 13 residues. CDR3 loop: CASSPTSWGEQFF. CDR3 in DNA: TGTGCCAGCTCACCAACTAGCTGGGGTGAGCAGTTCTTC.

The rearrangement joins TRBV6-1 to TRBJ2-2; perhaps TRBD1 as D (6 bases). CDR1 and CDR2 from the germline V gene are MNHNS and SASEGT. This CDR3 comprises 14 residues. V was clipped by 10 bases and J by 10 bases, with 22 bases between them. The CDR3 bases are TGTGCCACCCACCGGGACACCGCACCGGCGGAGCTGTTTTTT. Its protein product is CATHRDTAPAELFF.

The chain uses TRBV20-1 and TRBJ2-3, with 8 positions matching TRBD1. V lost 2 bases and J lost 3; bases outside the gene matches: 7. The CDR3 spans 15 residues. Germline V gene lookup returns CDR1 DFQATT and CDR2 SNEGSKA (reference sequence). CDR3 protein: CSARNARGPTDTQYF. The CDR3, as DNA: TGCAGTGCTAGAAACGCCAGGGGGCCTACAGATACGCAGTATTTT.

The chain joins TRBV20-1 to TRBJ2-7; 7 bases fit TRBD1. The CDR3 has 13 amino acids. From germline, CDR1 is DFQATT and CDR2 SNEGSKA (reference sequence). After removal of 5 bases from V and 4 bases from J, the junction contained 8 bases not matched to a gene. The CDR3 is CSAQSGTAYEQYF. The CDR3 region has the DNA TGCAGTGCTCAATCCGGGACAGCTTACGAGCAGTACTTC.

This clonotype was found many times. The chain recombines TRBV12-3 or TRBV12-4 with TRBJ2-5; a possible D gene is TRBD2 (5 bases). Between the trimmed V and J ends, which lost 3 bases and 1 base, there was a span of 9 bases. The CDR3 loop spans 14 amino acids. This CDR3 reads CASSFEGLQETQYF. CDR3 sequence (DNA): TGTGCCAGCAGTTTTGAGGGCCTCCAAGAGACCCAGTACTTC.

This chain connects TRBV10-1 to TRBJ1-5; no firm D call. Trimming removed 4 bases from V and 10 bases from J, with 11 bases in between. The CDR3 runs to 12 residues. Germline V gives CDR1 WNHNN, CDR2 SYGVQD (reference sequence). The DNA of the CDR3 is TGCGCCAGCAGTGTTTCCGAGGGACCCCAGCATTTT. This translates into CASSVSEGPQHF.

This clonotype was picked up a small number of times. This sequence joins TRBV29-1 and TRBJ2-1; TRBD2 aligns across 10 bases. Germline V gene sequence: CDR1 SQVTM, CDR2 ANQGSEA. Trimming took 4 bases from V and 5 from J; bases not matched to a gene: 5. CDR3 length: 14 amino acids. CDR3 sequence (DNA): TGCAGCGTTGTTCTGCTAGCGGGGGACAATGAGCAGTTCTTC. It yields the protein CSVVLLAGDNEQFF.

Many counts were recorded for this clonotype. The CDR3 loop reads CASTSFFQSSYNEQFF. The CDR3, as DNA: TGTGCCAGCACCTCCTTCTTCCAGAGCTCCTACAATGAGCAGTTCTTC. The chain has TRBV27 and TRBJ2-1; D ambiguous. V was clipped by 7 bases and J by 0 bases, with 16 bases between them. This CDR3 comprises 16 residues. CDR1 and CDR2 (germline): MNHEY, SMNVEV (reference sequence).

This chain links TRBV19 with TRBJ1-4; possibly TRBD1 for D (5 bases). Germline CDR1 is LNHDA and CDR2 is SQIVND (reference sequence). The CDR3 contains 13 residues. V lost 7 bases to trimming and J lost 12 bases, with 18 bases between them. For the CDR3, the DNA is TGTGCCAGTAAAACTGGGACTTTCGGGGAACTGTTTTTT. Translated, it gives CASKTGTFGELFF.

In its sample, this clonotype was seen many times. The chain couples TRBV2 to TRBJ2-3; D is possibly TRBD1 (6 bases). V lost 3 bases to trimming and J lost 1 base, with 11 bases between them. The CDR3 length is 15 residues. Germline V gives CDR1 SNHLY, CDR2 FYNNEI. The CDR3 bases are TGTGCCAGCAGTGATAGAGGGGGACGCACAGATACGCAGTATTTT. Translation: CASSDRGGRTDTQYF.

As concerns this clonotype: This could be a read error, since a much larger clone is one nucleotide away. The chain employs TRBV6-2 or TRBV6-3 and TRBJ2-5; TRBD2 agrees at 9 bases. Looked up from germline, CDR1 is MNHEY and CDR2 is SVGEGT. The CDR3 runs 15 residues. The CDR3 sequence: CASSYGGGAEETQHF. CDR3 DNA sequence: TGTGCCAGCAGTTATGGCGGGGGGGCCGAAGAGACCCAGCACTTC.

The gene calls are TRBV2 and TRBJ1-5, with 10 bases aligning to TRBD1. The germline V gene has CDR1 SNHLY and CDR2 FYNNEI. V was pared by 6 bases and J by 7 bases, with 12 bases of the junction left unmatched. This CDR3 has 16 amino acids. The CDR3 spells CASSFKDRGKGQPQHF. The CDR3 bases are TGTGCCAGCAGCTTCAAGGACAGGGGGAAAGGACAGCCCCAGCATTTT.